This is a list of T cell receptor beta chains from one sample in a study of T-cell memory formation after mild COVID-19. TCRdb reprocessed the 5' RACE reads with MiXCR, giving one entry per CDR3 protein. Among roughly 280,000 distinct CDR3 sequences listed, over 7% were seen once. Sequencing was done on a sample of PBMCs or a T cell subset sorted from them (not recorded which). These receptors were obtained from a man younger than 35 who had mild COVID-19 (a few samples of this study predate the infection). Cell type and time point are not known. CDR3s include the opening cysteine and the closing phenylalanine or tryptophan. D genes are given only for firm matches. Not all rows give a size; the values are once, few, many and, for expanded clones, a class.

V	D	J	size	DNA	CDR3
TRBV3-1	TRBD1	TRBJ1-2	few	TGTGCCAGCAGCCGGCAACCGGGACAGGGAGGTGGCTACACCTTC	CASSRQPGQGGGYTF
TRBV7-8	TRBD1	TRBJ2-1	NA	TGTGCCAGCAGCTTAGATACAGGGGTCAGGGAGCAGTTCTTC	CASSLDTGVREQFF
TRBV6-6	NA	TRBJ2-7	many	TGTGCCAGCGGGCTTCCAGAAGCTAGCGAGCAGTACTTC	CASGLPEASEQYF
TRBV7-2	NA	TRBJ2-2	many	TGTGCCAGCAGCTCGCAGCGCCTAGCGCTCACCGGGGAGCTGTTTTTT	CASSSQRLALTGELFF
TRBV7-9	NA	TRBJ1-1	NA	TGTGCCAGCAGCCCTATCAGCACTGAAGCTTTCTTT	CASSPISTEAFF
TRBV4-1	NA	TRBJ2-2	NA	TGCGCCAGCAGCCAACCCCGGACACTGAACACCGGGGAGCTGTTTTTT	CASSQPRTLNTGELFF
TRBV7-8	NA	TRBJ2-3	NA	TGTGCCAGCACGGCGGGAAATACGCAGTATTTT	CASTAGNTQYF
TRBV7-2	NA	TRBJ1-5	NA	TGTGCCAGCAGCCAGAGGCAGGGAGAGGCTCAGCCCCAGCATTTT	CASSQRQGEAQPQHF
TRBV5-1	TRBD1	TRBJ2-3	many	TGCGCCAGCAGCTTTGGGGACAGGGGAGACACAGATACGCAGTATTTT	CASSFGDRGDTDTQYF
TRBV28	NA	TRBJ2-1	NA	TGTGCCGGGAGCGAAAGCGGCAGCTCCTACAATGAGCAGTTCTTC	CAGSESGSSYNEQFF
TRBV9	TRBD2	TRBJ2-5	few	TGTGCCAGCAGCCCCCGGGGGGACCTCCAAGAGACCCAGTACTTC	CASSPRGDLQETQYF
TRBV5-1	NA	TRBJ2-7	many	TGCGCCAGCAGCTCGGAGGGTCGGGGGCGCGTCGAGCAGTACTTC	CASSSEGRGRVEQYF
TRBV6-5	NA	TRBJ1-1	NA	TGTGCCAGCAGCCCAAATCGAGGGGGGACTGAAGCTTTCTTT	CASSPNRGGTEAFF
TRBV7-2	NA	TRBJ2-3	NA	TGTGCCAGCAGCTTAGGGGGGCGCACAGATACGCAGTATTTT	CASSLGGRTDTQYF
TRBV5-1	TRBD1	TRBJ1-6	few	TGCGCCAGCAGCTGGGCAGGGGGCGGCTATAATTCACCCCTCCACTTT	CASSWAGGGYNSPLHF
TRBV12-3/TRBV12-4	TRBD2	TRBJ2-3	few	TGTGCCAGCAGTTTGGGACTAGCGGGGGTTGTAGATACGCAGTATTTT	CASSLGLAGVVDTQYF
TRBV7-2	TRBD1	TRBJ1-1	NA	TGTGCCAGCAGCTTGGTCGGACAGGGTAGCGTAGCTTTCTTT	CASSLVGQGSVAFF
TRBV12-3/TRBV12-4	NA	TRBJ2-4	few	TGTGCCAGCAGCCCGCCAAATCAGGCTCAGGGAAACATTCAGTACTTC	CASSPPNQAQGNIQYF
TRBV7-6	NA	TRBJ1-5	NA	TGTGCCAGCAGCTTAGAGATTGGCAATCAGCCCCAGCATTTT	CASSLEIGNQPQHF
TRBV7-6	NA	TRBJ1-1	NA	TGTGCCAGCAGCTTAGGTACCAGGGAAGCGAGTGAAGCTTTCTTT	CASSLGTREASEAFF
TRBV7-6	TRBD2	TRBJ2-2	NA	TGTGCCAGCAGCTTAGGGGCCAGCAGCGGGGTCGGGGAGCTGTTTTTT	CASSLGASSGVGELFF
TRBV7-2	NA	TRBJ2-7	NA	TGTGCCAGCAGCCCCAGCGGGACATACTACGAGCAGTACTTC	CASSPSGTYYEQYF
TRBV2	NA	TRBJ1-5	few	TGTGCCAGCAGTGAAGCCCCCTCGGCCCAGCATTTT	CASSEAPSAQHF
TRBV6-2/TRBV6-3	NA	TRBJ2-1	NA	TGTGCCAGCACCTCCGTTGGGGCGAGCTCCTACAATGAGCAGTTCTTC	CASTSVGASSYNEQFF
TRBV5-1	TRBD2	TRBJ2-7	NA	TGCGCCAGCAGCTCGGGGGAGGGGACCTACGAGCAGTACTTC	CASSSGEGTYEQYF
TRBV6-2/TRBV6-3	NA	TRBJ1-2	few	TGTGCCAGCAGGGGACCTTCGGTTAACTATGGCTACACCTTC	CASRGPSVNYGYTF
TRBV7-2	NA	TRBJ1-2	many	TGTGCCAGCAGCCGATCTACAGGGATCAACTATGGCTACACCTTC	CASSRSTGINYGYTF
TRBV7-9	NA	TRBJ2-5	many	TGTGCCGTAGGACGGCAGGGCCCTCAAGAGACCCAGTACTTC	CAVGRQGPQETQYF
TRBV7-9	NA	TRBJ1-1	few	TGTGCCAGCAGCTTAGCAGGGGTCTACACTGAAGCTTTCTTT	CASSLAGVYTEAFF
TRBV12-3/TRBV12-4	NA	TRBJ1-3	NA	TGTGCCAGCAGTTTATCCTCTTTGGACACCATATATTTT	CASSLSSLDTIYF
TRBV18	NA	TRBJ2-5	NA	TGTGCCAGCTCATCCGGGGAGGCCACCGGCCCGGAGACCCAGTACTTC	CASSSGEATGPETQYF